This T cell receptor beta chain was observed in a study of Graves' ophthalmopathy and Graves' hyperthyroidism. RNA transcripts were the template, and TCR beta CDR3 regions were amplified from them. Second-round multiplex PCR came after a first-round RT-PCR that employed HTBI primers. One entry per CDR3 protein results from TCRdb running MiXCR on the multiplex PCR reads. The sample carries tens of thousands of distinct CDR3 sequences, more than 40% recorded once. Regarding the study as a whole: Researchers report that a 13-signature model separated ophthalmopathy from stable hyperthyroidism, posting about 88% sensitivity and approximately 81% specificity. Ophthalmopathy progression was predicted by the model at just over 70% sensitivity and 72.22% specificity.

Germline V lookup: CDR1 DFQATT, CDR2 SNEGSKA (reference sequence). Trimming removed 6 bases from V and 4 bases from J, with 12 bases in between. The CDR3 sequence is 12 residues long. Exclusion applied to patients with other autoimmune diseases, uncontrolled infections, pregnancy or lactation. Clinicians diagnosed using symptoms, serum thyroxine, TRAb, thyroid ultrasound and orbital computed tomography. This clonotype was counted ten times or more. Antigen unknown. The material sequenced was peripheral blood. The chain carries TRBV20-1 and TRBJ2-5; D perhaps matches TRBD1 (6 bases). The sequence derives from an adult woman with Graves' ophthalmopathy. CDR3 nucleotide sequence: TGCAGTGCCCCTACAGGGAGAGAGACCCAGTACTTC. It specifies CSAPTGRETQYF.